The present T cell receptor beta chain was sequenced within a study of identical twins. Per germline, CDR1 ENHRY and CDR2 SYGVKD. Trimming cost V 6 bases and J 3 bases; bases outside gene matches: 1. The CDR3 spans 14 residues. All donors were healthy Caucasians. This clonotype appeared many times. TCRdb redid the calling of the 5' RACE reads with MiXCR, one entry per CDR3 protein. The profile shows more than 400,000 distinct CDR3 sequences, about 15% of them singletons. These data are also associated with another study on yellow fever vaccine responses in identical twins.

The sequenced sample was CD4+ T cells sorted from blood. This clonotype was sampled from a woman under 30 in good health. The rearrangement uses TRBV10-3 and TRBJ2-1, with TRBD2 identical over 11 bases. The CDR3 spells CAIRGTSGYNEQFF. As DNA, the CDR3 is TGTGCCATCAGGGGGACTAGCGGCTACAATGAGCAGTTCTTC.